This T cell receptor (beta chain) was profiled in a study of blood T cell repertoires in COVID-19. On the study more broadly: The United States, Italy and Spain supplied acute and convalescent COVID-19 samples. Sample material is recorded as cDNA or gDNA derived from T cells, B-cell-depleted T cells, or PBMCs.

Trimming stripped 0 bases from V and 10 bases from J, with 13 bases between. CDR1 LGHNA and CDR2 YSLEER come from the germline V gene. CDR3 length: 14 amino acids. Per the study methods: By means of reference gene primer amplification, nucleated cell counts were estimated. Clones were sequenced by immunoSEQ multiplex PCR, and TCRdb holds only the in-frame ones, with some missing. That table gives V, J and clone size, and the DNA gave D and trimming. The table has 150,000 to 200,000 clones, roughly 84% seen once; the top ten hold approximately 7%. This rearrangement joins TRBV4-3 to TRBJ2-4; TRBD2 is a possible D gene (5 bases). The sequenced material came from peripheral blood. The receptor was isolated from a man aged 50 or older with active or convalescent COVID-19. CDR3 sequence reads: CASSQDRREGIQYF. CDR3 in DNA: TGCGCCAGCAGCCAAGATCGGAGAGAGGGAATTCAGTACTTC.